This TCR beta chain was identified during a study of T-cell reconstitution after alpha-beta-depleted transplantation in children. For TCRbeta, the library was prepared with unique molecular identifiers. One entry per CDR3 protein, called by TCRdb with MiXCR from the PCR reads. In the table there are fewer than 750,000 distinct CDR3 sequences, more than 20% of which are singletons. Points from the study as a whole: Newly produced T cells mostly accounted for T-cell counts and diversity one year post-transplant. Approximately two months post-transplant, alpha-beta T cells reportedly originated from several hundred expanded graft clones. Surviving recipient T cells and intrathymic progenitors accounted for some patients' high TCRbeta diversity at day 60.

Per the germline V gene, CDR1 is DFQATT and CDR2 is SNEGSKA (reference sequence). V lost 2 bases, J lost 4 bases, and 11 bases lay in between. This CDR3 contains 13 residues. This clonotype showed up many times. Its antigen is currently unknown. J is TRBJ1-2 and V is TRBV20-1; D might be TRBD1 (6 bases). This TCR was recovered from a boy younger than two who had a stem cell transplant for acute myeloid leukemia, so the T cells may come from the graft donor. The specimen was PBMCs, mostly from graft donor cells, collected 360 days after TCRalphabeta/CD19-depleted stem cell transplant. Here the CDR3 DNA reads TGCAGTGCTAGACAGGGGCGCGGCTATGGCTACACCTTC. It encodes CSARQGRGYGYTF.